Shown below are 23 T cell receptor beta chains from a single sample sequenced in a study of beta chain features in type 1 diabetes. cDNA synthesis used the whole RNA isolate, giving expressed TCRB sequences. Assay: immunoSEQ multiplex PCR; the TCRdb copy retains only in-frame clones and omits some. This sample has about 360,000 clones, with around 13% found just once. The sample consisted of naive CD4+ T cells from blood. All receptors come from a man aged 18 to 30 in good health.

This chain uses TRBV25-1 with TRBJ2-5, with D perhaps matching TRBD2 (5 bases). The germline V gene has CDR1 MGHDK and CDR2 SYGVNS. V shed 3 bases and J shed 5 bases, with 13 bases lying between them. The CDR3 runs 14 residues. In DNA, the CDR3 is TGTGCCAGCAGTGATCCCGGGAAGCTGGAGACCCAGTACTTC. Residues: CASSDPGKLETQYF. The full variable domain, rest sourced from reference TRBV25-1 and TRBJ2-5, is EADIYQTPRYLVIGTGKKITLECSQTMGHDKMYWYQQDPGMELHLIHYSYGVNSTEKGDLSSESTVSRIRTEHFPLTLESARPSHTSQYLCASSDPGKLETQYFGPGTRLLVL.

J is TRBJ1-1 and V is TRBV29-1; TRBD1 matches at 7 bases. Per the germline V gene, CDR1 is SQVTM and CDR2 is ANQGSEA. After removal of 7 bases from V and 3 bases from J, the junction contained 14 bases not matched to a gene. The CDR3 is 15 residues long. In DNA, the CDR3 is TGCAGCGGTAGATCAGGACAGGACGGGTACACTGAAGCTTTCTTT. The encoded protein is CSGRSGQDGYTEAFF.

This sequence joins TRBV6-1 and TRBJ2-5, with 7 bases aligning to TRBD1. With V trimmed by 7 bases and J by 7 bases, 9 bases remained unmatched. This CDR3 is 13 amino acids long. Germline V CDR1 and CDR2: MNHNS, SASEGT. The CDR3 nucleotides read TGTGCCAGCACCCCGACAGGGATAGGGACCCAGTACTTC. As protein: CASTPTGIGTQYF.

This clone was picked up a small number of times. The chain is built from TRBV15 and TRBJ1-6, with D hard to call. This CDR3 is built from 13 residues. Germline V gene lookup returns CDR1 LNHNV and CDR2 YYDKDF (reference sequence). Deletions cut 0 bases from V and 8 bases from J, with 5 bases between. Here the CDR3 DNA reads TGTGCCACCAGCAGAGATCGGGATTCACCCCTCCACTTT. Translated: CATSRDRDSPLHF.

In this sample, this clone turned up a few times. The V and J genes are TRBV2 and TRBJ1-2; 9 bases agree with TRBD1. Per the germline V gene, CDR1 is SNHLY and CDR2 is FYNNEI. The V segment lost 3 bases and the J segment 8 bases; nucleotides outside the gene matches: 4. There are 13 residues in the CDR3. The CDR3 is CASSETGGRGYTF. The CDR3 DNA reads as TGTGCCAGCAGTGAGACAGGGGGAAGAGGCTACACCTTC. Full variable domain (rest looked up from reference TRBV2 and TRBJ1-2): EPEVTQTPSHQVTQMGQEVILRCVPISNHLYFYWYRQILGQKVEFLVSFYNNEISEKSEIFDDQFSVERPDGSNFTLKIRSTKLEDSAMYFCASSETGGRGYTFGSGTRLTVV.

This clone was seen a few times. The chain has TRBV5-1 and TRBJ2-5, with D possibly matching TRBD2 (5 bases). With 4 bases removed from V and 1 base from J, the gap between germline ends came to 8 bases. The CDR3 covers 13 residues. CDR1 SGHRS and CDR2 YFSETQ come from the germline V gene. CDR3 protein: CASSPGFQETQYF. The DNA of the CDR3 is TGCGCCAGCAGCCCGGGATTCCAAGAGACCCAGTACTTC.

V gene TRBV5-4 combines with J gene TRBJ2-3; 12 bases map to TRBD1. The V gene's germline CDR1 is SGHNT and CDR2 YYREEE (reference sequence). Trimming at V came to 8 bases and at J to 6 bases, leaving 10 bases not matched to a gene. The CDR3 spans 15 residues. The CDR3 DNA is TGTGCCAGTTCACGGGGGACAGGGGGCGTGGATACGCAGTATTTT. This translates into CASSRGTGGVDTQYF.

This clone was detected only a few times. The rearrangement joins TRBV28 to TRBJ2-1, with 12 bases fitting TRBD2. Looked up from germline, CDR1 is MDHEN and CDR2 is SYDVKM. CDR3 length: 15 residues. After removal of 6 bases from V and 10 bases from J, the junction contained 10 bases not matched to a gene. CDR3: CASSSAGTSGFEQFF. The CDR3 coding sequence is TGTGCCAGCAGCTCTGCGGGGACTAGCGGGTTCGAGCAGTTCTTC.

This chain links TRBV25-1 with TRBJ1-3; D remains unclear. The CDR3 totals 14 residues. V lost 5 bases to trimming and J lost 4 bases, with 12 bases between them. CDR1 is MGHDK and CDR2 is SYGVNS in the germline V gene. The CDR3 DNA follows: TGTGCCAGCAGTTACAGCCCAGAGGGAAACACCATATATTTT. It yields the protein CASSYSPEGNTIYF.

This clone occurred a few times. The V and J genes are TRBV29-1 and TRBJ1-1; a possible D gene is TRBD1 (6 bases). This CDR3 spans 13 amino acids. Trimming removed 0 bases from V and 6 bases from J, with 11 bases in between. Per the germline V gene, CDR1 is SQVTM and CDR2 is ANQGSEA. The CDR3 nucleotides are TGCAGCGTTGAAGATACCGGGACACCTGAAGCTTTCTTT. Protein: CSVEDTGTPEAFF.

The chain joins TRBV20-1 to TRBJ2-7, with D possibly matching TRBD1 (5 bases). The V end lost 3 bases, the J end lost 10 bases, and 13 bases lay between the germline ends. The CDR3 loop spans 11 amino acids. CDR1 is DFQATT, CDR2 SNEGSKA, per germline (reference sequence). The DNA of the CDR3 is TGCAGTGCTAGTTCCGACAGACCCCAGTACTTC. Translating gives CSASSDRPQYF.

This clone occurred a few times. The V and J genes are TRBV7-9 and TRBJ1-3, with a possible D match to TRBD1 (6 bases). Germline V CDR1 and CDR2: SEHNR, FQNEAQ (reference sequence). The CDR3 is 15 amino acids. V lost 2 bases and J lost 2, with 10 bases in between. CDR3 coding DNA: TGTGCCAGCAGCTTACTGGGACAAACTGGAAACACCATATATTTT. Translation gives CASSLLGQTGNTIYF. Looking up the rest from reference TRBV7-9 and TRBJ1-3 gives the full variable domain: DTGVSQNPRHKITKRGQNVTFRCDPISEHNRLYWYRQTLGQGPEFLTYFQNEAQLEKSRLLSDRFSAERPKGSFSTLEIQRTEQGDSAMYLCASSLLGQTGNTIYFGEGSWLTVV.

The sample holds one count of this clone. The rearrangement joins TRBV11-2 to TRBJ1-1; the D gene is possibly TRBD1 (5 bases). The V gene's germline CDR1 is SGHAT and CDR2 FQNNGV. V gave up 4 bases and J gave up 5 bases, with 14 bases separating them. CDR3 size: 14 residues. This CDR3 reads CASSSGHGGTEAFF. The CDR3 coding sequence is TGTGCCAGCAGCTCCGGACACGGAGGGACTGAAGCTTTCTTT.

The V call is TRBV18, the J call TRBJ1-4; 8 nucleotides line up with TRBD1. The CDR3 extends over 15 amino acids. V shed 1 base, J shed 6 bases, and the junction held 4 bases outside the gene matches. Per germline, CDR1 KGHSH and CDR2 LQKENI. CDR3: CASSPLGQGDEKLFF. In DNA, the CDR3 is TGTGCCAGCTCACCACTAGGACAGGGTGATGAAAAACTGTTTTTT.

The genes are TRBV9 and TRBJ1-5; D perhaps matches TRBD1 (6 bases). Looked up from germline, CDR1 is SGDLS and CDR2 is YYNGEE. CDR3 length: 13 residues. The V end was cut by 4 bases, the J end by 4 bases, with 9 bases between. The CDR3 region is CASSRDRNQPQHF. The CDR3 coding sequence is TGTGCCAGCAGCAGAGACAGGAATCAGCCCCAGCATTTT.

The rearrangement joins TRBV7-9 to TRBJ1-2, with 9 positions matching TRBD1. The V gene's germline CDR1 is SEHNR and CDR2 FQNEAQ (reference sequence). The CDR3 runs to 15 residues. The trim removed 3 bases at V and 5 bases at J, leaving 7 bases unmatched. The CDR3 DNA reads TGTGCCAGCAGCTTTTCCCGGACAGGGGCTTATGGCTACACCTTC. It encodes CASSFSRTGAYGYTF.

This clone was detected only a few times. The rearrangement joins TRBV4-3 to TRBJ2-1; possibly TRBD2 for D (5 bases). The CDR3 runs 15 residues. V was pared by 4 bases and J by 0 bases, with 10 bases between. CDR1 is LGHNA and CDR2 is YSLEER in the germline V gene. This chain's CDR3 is CASSPSGSSYNEQFF. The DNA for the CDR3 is TGCGCCAGCAGCCCGAGCGGAAGCTCCTACAATGAGCAGTTCTTC.

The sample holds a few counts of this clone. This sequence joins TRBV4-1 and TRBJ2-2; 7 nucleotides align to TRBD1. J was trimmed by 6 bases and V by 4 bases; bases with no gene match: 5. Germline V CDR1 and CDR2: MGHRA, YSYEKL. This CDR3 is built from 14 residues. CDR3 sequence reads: CASSRDRIPGELFF. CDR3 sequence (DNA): TGCGCCAGCAGCCGGGACAGAATCCCCGGGGAGCTGTTTTTT.

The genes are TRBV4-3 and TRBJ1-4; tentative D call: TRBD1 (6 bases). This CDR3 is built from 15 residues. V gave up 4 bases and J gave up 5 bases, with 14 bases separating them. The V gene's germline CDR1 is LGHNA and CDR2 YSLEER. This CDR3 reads CASSRGQTRNEKLFF. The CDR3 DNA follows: TGCGCCAGCAGCCGAGGACAGACCAGGAATGAAAAACTGTTTTTT.

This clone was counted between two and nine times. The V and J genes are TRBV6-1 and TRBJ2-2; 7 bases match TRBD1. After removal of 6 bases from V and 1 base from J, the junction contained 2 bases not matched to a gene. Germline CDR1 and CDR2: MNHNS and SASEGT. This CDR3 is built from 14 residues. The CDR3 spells CASSPGGNTGELFF. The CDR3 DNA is TGTGCCAGCAGCCCAGGGGGGAACACCGGGGAGCTGTTTTTT.

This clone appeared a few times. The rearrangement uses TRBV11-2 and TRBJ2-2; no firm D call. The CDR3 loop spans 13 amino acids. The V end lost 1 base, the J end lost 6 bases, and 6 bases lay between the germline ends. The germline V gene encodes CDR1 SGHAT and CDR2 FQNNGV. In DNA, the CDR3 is TGTGCCAGCAGCTTAGTGTTATCCGGGGAGCTGTTTTTT. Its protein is CASSLVLSGELFF.

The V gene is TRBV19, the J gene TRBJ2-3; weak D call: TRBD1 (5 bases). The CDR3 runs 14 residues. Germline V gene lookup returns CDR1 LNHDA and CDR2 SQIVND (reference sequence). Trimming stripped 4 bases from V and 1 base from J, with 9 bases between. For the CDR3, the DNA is TGTGCCAGTAGTAGGGTCAGGGGCACAGATACGCAGTATTTT. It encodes CASSRVRGTDTQYF.

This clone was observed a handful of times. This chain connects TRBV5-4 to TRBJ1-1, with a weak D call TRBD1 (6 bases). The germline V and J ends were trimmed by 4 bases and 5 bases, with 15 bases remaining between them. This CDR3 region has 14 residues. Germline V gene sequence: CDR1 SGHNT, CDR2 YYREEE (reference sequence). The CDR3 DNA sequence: TGTGCCAGCAGCGTAACAGGGTTTGGGACTGAAGCTTTCTTT. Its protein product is CASSVTGFGTEAFF.